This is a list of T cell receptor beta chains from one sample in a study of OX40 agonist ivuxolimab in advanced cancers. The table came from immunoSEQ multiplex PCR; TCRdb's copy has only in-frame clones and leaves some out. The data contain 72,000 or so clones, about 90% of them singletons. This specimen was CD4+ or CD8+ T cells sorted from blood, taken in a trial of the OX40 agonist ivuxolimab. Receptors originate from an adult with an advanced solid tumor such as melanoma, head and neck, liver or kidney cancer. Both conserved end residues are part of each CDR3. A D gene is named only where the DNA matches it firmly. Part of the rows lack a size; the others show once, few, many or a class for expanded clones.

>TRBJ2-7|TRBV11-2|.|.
CASSLRLMTYEQYF
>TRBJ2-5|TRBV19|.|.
CASSSGLLSGTQYF
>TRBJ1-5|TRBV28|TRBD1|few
CASSLPGQGNQPQHF
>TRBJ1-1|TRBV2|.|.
CALAGSFGTEAFF
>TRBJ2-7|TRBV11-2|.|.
CASSPKPGTKSREQYF
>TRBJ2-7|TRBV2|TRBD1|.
CASRGDRGEQYF
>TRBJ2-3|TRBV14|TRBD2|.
CASSQMTSGVTAYF
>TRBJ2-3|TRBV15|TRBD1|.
CATSSGQAPDTQYF
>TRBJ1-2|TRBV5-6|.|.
CASRSLWGSDGYTF
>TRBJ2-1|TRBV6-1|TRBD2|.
CASSEIVGSGTSGRYNEQFF
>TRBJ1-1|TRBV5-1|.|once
CASSLVARGGTEAFF
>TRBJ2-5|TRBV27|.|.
CASSLVRSPTETQYF
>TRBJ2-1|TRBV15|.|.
CATSEGAYNEQFF
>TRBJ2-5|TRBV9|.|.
CASSVGPSLSETQYF
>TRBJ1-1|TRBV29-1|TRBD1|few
CSARDSSAEAFF
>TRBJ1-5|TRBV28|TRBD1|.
CASSRRDRGFGSNQPQHF
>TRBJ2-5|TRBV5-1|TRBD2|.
CASSFGGEETQYF
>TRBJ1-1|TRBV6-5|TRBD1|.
CASKSGTAEAFF
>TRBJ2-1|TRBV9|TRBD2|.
CASSAGTSGYNEQFF
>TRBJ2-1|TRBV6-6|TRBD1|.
CASRPPKGAGEQFF
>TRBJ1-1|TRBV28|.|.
CASSLRWGTEAFF
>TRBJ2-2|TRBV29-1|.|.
CSVDRANTGELFF
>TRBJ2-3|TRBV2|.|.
CASSETGSPDTQYF
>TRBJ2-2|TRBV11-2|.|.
CASRATGGRTGELFF
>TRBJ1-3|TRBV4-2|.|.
CASSQEARPGNTIYF
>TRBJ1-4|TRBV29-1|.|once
CSVEDLRGPNEKLFF
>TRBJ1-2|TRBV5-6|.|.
CASSLDRNYGYTF
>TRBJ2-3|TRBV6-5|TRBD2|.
CASRPGLAVDTQYF
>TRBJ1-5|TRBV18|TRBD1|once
CASSPGQTGQPQHF
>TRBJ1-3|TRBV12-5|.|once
CASGLVLGGNTIYF
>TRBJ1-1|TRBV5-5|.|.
CASTPGIPRRAMNTEAFF
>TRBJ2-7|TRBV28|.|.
CASSLAAYEQYF
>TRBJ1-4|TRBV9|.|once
CASSPFGGVNEKLFF
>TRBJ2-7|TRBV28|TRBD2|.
CASSPPRLAGLDYEQYF
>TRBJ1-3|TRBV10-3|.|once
CAISDLRENSGNTIYF
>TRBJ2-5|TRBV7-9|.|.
CASSLDYPVQETQYF
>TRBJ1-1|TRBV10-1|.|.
CASRDSMNTEAFF
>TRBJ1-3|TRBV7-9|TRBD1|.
CASSSVPGQASLSGNTIYF
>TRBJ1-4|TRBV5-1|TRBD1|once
CASSFGQGYEKLFF
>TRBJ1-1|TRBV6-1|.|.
CASSDFGWGMNTEAFF
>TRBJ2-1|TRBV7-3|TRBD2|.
CASSLHGGGAGYNEQFF
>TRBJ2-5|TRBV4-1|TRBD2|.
CASSPNLSGGRRETQYF
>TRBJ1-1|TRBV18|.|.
CASSPPAGTEAFF
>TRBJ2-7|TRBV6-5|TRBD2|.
CASTRGLAGSYEQYF
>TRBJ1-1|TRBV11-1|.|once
CASSPRGPRTEAFF